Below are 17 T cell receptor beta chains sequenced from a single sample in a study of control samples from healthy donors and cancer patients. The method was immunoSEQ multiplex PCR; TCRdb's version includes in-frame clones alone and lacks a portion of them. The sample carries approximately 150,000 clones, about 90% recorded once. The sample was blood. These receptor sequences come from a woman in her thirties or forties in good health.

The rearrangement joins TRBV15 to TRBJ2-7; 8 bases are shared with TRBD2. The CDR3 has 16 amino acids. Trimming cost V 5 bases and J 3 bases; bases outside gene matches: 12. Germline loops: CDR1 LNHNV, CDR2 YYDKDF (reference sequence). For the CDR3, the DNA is TGTGCCACCAGCCGCGCGGGGCTAGCGGGTGGCTACGAGCAGTACTTC. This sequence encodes CATSRAGLAGGYEQYF. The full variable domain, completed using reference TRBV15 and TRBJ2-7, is DAMVIQNPRYQVTQFGKPVTLSCSQTLNHNVMYWYQQKSSQAPKLLFHYYDKDFNNEADTPDNFQSRRPNTSFCFLDIRSPGLGDTAMYLCATSRAGLAGGYEQYFGPGTRLTVT.

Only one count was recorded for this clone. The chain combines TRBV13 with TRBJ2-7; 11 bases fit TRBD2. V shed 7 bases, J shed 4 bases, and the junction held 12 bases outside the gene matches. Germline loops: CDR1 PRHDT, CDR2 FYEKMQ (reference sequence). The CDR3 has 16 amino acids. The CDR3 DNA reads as TGTGCCAGCAACCCATCGGCTAGCGGGGGGCGTTACGAGCAGTACTTC. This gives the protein CASNPSASGGRYEQYF.

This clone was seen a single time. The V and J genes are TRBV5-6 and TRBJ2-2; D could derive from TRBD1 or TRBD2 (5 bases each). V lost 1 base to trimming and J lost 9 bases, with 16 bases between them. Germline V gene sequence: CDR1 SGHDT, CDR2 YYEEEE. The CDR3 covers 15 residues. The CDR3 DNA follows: TGTGCCAGCAGCTTGAGGGACCGGGCCTTGCGGGAGCTGTTTTTT. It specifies CASSLRDRALRELFF.

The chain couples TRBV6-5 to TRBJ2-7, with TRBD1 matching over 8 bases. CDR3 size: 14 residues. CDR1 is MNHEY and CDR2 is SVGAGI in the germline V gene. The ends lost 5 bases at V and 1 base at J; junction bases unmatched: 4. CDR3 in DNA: TGTGCCAGCAGTCACCGGGACAGGTCCTACGAGCAGTACTTC. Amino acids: CASSHRDRSYEQYF.

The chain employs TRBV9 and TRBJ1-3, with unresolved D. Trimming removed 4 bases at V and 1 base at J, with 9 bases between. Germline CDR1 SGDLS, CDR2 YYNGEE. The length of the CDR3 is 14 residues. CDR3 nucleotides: TGTGCCAGCAGCCTACTTGTGTCTGGAAACACCATATATTTT. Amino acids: CASSLLVSGNTIYF.

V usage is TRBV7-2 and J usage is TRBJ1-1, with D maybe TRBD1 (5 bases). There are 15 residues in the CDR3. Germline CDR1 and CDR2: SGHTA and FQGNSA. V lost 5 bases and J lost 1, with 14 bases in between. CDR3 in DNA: TGTGCCAGCAGCCACGGGGGGGTAAGGAACACTGAAGCTTTCTTT. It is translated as CASSHGGVRNTEAFF. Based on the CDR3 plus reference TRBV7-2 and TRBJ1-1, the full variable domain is GAGVSQSPSNKVTEKGKDVELRCDPISGHTALYWYRQSLGQGLEFLIYFQGNSAPDKSGLPSDRFSAERTGGSVSTLTIQRTQQEDSAVYLCASSHGGVRNTEAFFGQGTRLTVV.

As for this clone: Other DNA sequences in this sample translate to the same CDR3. CDR3 loop: CASSSRGGGQIYEQYF. The CDR3 coding sequence is TGTGCCAGCAGCTCGCGCGGAGGGGGGCAAATCTACGAGCAGTACTTC. The chain employs TRBV7-3 and TRBJ2-7, with D perhaps TRBD1 or TRBD2 (6 bases each). Trimming shortened V by 4 bases and J by 3 bases, and 19 bases separated the two germline ends. The CDR3 runs to 16 residues. Germline V gives CDR1 SGHTA, CDR2 FQGTGA.

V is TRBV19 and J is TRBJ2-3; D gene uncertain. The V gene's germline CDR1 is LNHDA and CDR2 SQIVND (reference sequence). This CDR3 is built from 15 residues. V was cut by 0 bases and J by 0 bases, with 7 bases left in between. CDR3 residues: CASSIDLESTDTQYF. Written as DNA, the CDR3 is TGTGCCAGTAGTATAGATCTAGAAAGCACAGATACGCAGTATTTT.

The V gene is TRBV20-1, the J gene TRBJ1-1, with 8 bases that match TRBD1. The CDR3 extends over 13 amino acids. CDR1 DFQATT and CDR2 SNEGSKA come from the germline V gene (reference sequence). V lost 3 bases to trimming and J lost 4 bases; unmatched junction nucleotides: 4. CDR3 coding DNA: TGCAGTGCTAGTCAGGGGGCGCCCACTGAAGCTTTCTTT. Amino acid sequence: CSASQGAPTEAFF.

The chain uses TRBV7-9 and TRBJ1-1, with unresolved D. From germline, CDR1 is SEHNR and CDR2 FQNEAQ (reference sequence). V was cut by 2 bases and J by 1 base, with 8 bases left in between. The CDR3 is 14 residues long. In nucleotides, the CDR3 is TGTGCCAGCAGCTTATTTACGGGGAACACTGAAGCTTTCTTT. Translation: CASSLFTGNTEAFF.

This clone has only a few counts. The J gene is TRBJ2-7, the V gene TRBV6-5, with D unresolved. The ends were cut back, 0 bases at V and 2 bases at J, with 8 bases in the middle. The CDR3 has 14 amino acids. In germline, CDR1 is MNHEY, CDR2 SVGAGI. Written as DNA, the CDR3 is TGTGCCAGCAGTTACTCGAGAGTTACCTACGAGCAGTACTTC. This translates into CASSYSRVTYEQYF.

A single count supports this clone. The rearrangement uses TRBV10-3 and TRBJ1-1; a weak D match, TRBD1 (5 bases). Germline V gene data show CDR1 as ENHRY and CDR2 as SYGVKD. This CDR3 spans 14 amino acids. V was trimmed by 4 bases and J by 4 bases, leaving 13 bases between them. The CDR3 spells CAISGGGASTEAFF. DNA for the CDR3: TGTGCCATCAGTGGAGGAGGGGCGAGCACTGAAGCTTTCTTT.

The CDR3 sequence is CASSPRWGYYEQYF. In DNA, the CDR3 is TGTGCCAGCAGCCCCAGGTGGGGGTACTACGAGCAGTACTTC. This chain connects TRBV14 to TRBJ2-7; either TRBD1 or TRBD2 may fit D (5 bases each). Looked up from germline, CDR1 is SGHDN and CDR2 is FVKESK. The CDR3 runs 14 residues. The V gene lost 4 bases and the J gene lost 3 bases, with 13 bases spanning the gap. The full variable domain, in which reference TRBV14 and TRBJ2-7 provide the parts outside the CDR3, is EAGVTQFPSHSVIEKGQTVTLRCDPISGHDNLYWYRRVMGKEIKFLLHFVKESKQDESGMPNNRFLAERTGGTYSTLKVQPAELEDSGVYFCASSPRWGYYEQYFGPGTRLTVT.

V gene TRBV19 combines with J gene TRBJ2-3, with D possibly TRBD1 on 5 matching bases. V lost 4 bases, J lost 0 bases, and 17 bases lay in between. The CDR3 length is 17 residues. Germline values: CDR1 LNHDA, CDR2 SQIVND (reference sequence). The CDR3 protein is CASSTPPRQTSTDTQYF. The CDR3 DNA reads TGTGCCAGTAGTACGCCTCCGAGACAGACTAGCACAGATACGCAGTATTTT.

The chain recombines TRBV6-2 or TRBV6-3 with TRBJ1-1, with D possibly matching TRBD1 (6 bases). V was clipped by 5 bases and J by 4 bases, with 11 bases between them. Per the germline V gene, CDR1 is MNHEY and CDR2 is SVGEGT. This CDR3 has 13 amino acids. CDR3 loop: CASSLLGATEAFF. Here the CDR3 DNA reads TGTGCCAGCAGTCTCTTGGGGGCCACTGAAGCTTTCTTT.

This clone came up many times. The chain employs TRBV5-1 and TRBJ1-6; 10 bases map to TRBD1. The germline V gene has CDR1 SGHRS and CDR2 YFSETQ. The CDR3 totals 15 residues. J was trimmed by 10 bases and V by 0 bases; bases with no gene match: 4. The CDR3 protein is CASSLGGQGSSPLHF. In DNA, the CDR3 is TGCGCCAGCAGCTTGGGGGGACAGGGGAGCTCACCCCTCCACTTT. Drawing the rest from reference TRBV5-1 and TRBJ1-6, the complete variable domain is KAGVTQTPRYLIKTRGQQVTLSCSPISGHRSVSWYQQTPGQGLQFLFEYFSETQRNKGNFPGRFSGRQFSNSRSEMNVSTLELGDSALYLCASSLGGQGSSPLHFGNGTRLTVT.

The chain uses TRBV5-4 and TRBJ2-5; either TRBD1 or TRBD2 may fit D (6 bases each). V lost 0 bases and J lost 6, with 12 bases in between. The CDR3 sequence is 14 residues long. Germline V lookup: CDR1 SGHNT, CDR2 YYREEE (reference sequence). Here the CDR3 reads CASSLEQGRQTQYF. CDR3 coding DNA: TGTGCCAGCAGCTTGGAGCAGGGGAGGCAGACCCAGTACTTC. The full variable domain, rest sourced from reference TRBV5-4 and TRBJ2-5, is ETGVTQSPTHLIKTRGQQVTLRCSSQSGHNTVSWYQQALGQGPQFIFQYYREEENGRGNFPPRFSGLQFPNYSSELNVNALELDDSALYLCASSLEQGRQTQYFGPGTRLLVL.